This TCR beta chain was captured by sequencing in a study of CD8+ T cells in alopecia areata. The overall study: For treated patients, severity scores reflected the percentage of scalp area affected. Study findings and constraints: Patients shared TCRs less clearly than mice did, possibly for HLA-related reasons. Tofacitinib significantly decreased scalp clonality and expanded CD8+ clones among top 100.

cDNA reverse transcribed from extracted RNA served as the sequencing template. Data came from immunoSEQ multiplex PCR; TCRdb stores just in-frame clones and leaves some out. Among 180,000 or so clones listed, about 53% were seen once. Looked up from germline, CDR1 is SGHVS and CDR2 is FQNEAQ. The CDR3 is 12 residues long. The V end lost 5 bases, the J end lost 8 bases, and 12 bases lay between the germline ends. As to treatment: oral pan-JAK inhibitor, 5-10 mg twice daily. Alopecia areata patients gave lesional scalp punch biopsies and peripheral blood samples. About this clone: Its antigen is still unknown.

The TCR comes from a human donor with alopecia areata. The chain recombines TRBV7-8 with TRBJ1-1, with D unclear. The sequenced sample was CD8+ T cells sorted from blood, obtained at week 24, from a patient treated with tofacitinib. The DNA of the CDR3 is TGTGCCAGCAGCAATCCGGGCATAGAAGCTTTCTTT. It translates to CASSNPGIEAFF.